The rows below give T cell receptor beta chains drawn from one sample of a study of blood T cell repertoires in COVID-19. Repertoires were generated with immunoSEQ multiplex PCR, while TCRdb's copy carries only in-frame clones and drops some. This sample has more than 200,000 clones; around 88% occur once, and the top ten carry approximately 3.7%. Sequenced material: PBMCs or T cells enriched from blood (not recorded which). These receptor sequences come from a woman aged 25-40 years who had recovered from COVID-19. Both conserved end residues are part of each CDR3. D genes are given only for firm matches. Rows may omit the clone size; those that give it use once, few, many or a size class.

- | TRBJ2-2 | TRBV7-3 | once | TGTGCCAGCAGCTTAGGGGGAGGAAGTAAAACCGGGGAGCTGTTTTTT | CASSLGGGSKTGELFF
TRBD1 | TRBJ2-7 | TRBV5-4 | once | TGTGCCAGCAGCTTGGACAGGGGCTACGAGCAGTACTTC | CASSLDRGYEQYF
- | TRBJ2-1 | TRBV28 | - | TGTGCCAGCAGTTTATCGCGGTTAGATGAGCAGTTCTTC | CASSLSRLDEQFF
TRBD1 | TRBJ1-5 | TRBV12-3/TRBV12-4 | - | TGTGCCAGCAGGGGGAACAGGGGTCAGCCCCAGCATTTT | CASRGNRGQPQHF
TRBD1 | TRBJ1-4 | TRBV19 | - | TGTGCCAGTAGTCTTGGACAGGGGACTGAAAAACTGTTTTTT | CASSLGQGTEKLFF
- | TRBJ2-1 | TRBV5-6 | - | TGTGCCAGCAGCCCAGGGGTTAACAATGAGCAGTTCTTC | CASSPGVNNEQFF
- | TRBJ2-2 | TRBV3-1/TRBV3-2 | - | TGTGCCAGCAGCCATGGGGGGGCTGGCACCGGGGAGCTGTTTTTT | CASSHGGAGTGELFF
TRBD2 | TRBJ2-1 | TRBV18 | - | TGTGCCAGCTCACCAGGGCTAGCGGGAGATGAGCAGTTCTTC | CASSPGLAGDEQFF
TRBD1 | TRBJ1-2 | TRBV14 | - | TGTGCCAGCAGCCAACAACTACGGGACAGGGGGCCTAATAACTATGGCTACACCTTC | CASSQQLRDRGPNNYGYTF
- | TRBJ2-1 | TRBV7-2 | - | TGTGCCAGCAGCTGGGGGGGACGGGTTACAGGGGAGCAGTTCTTC | CASSWGGRVTGEQFF
TRBD1 | TRBJ1-2 | TRBV7-2 | - | TGTGCCAGCAGCCACGGGACAGGGGGCGACTATGGCTACACCTTC | CASSHGTGGDYGYTF
- | TRBJ1-1 | TRBV5-6 | - | TGTGCCAGCAGCTTAGGACAGATTTTCATGAACACTGAAGCTTTCTTT | CASSLGQIFMNTEAFF
- | TRBJ2-1 | TRBV7-2 | - | TGTGCCAGCAGCTTAGCGGGGGGTACCTACAATGAGCAGTTCTTC | CASSLAGGTYNEQFF
- | TRBJ2-1 | TRBV19 | - | TGTGCCATTTCGGGGGGCGCCTACAATGAGCAGTTCTTC | CAISGGAYNEQFF
TRBD1 | TRBJ2-1 | TRBV7-2 | - | TGTGCCAGCAGCCACGGGACAGGCTACAATGAGCAGTTCTTC | CASSHGTGYNEQFF
- | TRBJ2-1 | TRBV19 | - | TGTGCCAGTAGTATAGACATAGGGGGGGGTGAGCAGTTCTTC | CASSIDIGGGEQFF
- | TRBJ1-5 | TRBV29-1 | - | TGCAGCGTACGTTCAGATAGCAATCAGCCCCAGCATTTT | CSVRSDSNQPQHF
TRBD2 | TRBJ2-7 | TRBV7-2 | few | TGTGCCAGCAGCCTTTCGGGCGCTAGCGGGAGTTTTTACGAGCAGTACTTC | CASSLSGASGSFYEQYF
TRBD1 | TRBJ2-6 | TRBV6-1 | once | TGTGCCAGCAGTGAAATATGGACAGGGGCTGGGGCCAACGTCCTGACTTTC | CASSEIWTGAGANVLTF
TRBD2 | TRBJ2-7 | TRBV10-1 | once | TGCGCCAGCAGCACGATGAGTTTTGGAAGGGGACTAGCGGGAGAGGAGCAGTACTTC | CASSTMSFGRGLAGEEQYF
TRBD1 | TRBJ2-2 | TRBV18 | - | TGTGCCAGCTCACAGGGACAGCTTAACACCGGGGAGCTGTTTTTT | CASSQGQLNTGELFF
TRBD1 | TRBJ1-1 | TRBV7-2 | - | TGTGCCAGCAGCTTAATAAGGGGGCCTCCGAAGAACACTGAAGCTTTCTTT | CASSLIRGPPKNTEAFF
TRBD1 | TRBJ1-1 | TRBV6-2/TRBV6-3 | once | TGTGCCAGCAGTACCGGGACAGGGATGAACACTGAAGCTTTCTTT | CASSTGTGMNTEAFF
TRBD1 | TRBJ1-3 | TRBV27 | few | TGTGCCACGACCTCCGGGACAGGGTTAGGAAACACCATATATTTT | CATTSGTGLGNTIYF
- | TRBJ2-7 | TRBV12-3/TRBV12-4 | few | TGTGCCAGCAGTCTACCGACGGGCTACGAGCAGTACTTC | CASSLPTGYEQYF
- | TRBJ2-3 | TRBV7-9 | - | TGTGCCAGCAGCTTACCATCCAAAATGGGGCGAGGTACGCAGTATTTT | CASSLPSKMGRGTQYF